These 16 T cell receptor beta chains share one sample of origin, sequenced in a study of human T cells and chemical hapten exposure. Time point described: patch test 2, 6 weeks after DPC sensitization. Treatment defined: therapeutic diphenylcyclopropenone sensitization with weekly scalp DPC. Each CDR3 protein is one row after TCRdb ran MiXCR on the RACE reads. Counted here are approximately 82,000 distinct CDR3 sequences, more than 6.5% occurring once; the ten biggest clones make up 1.3%. The sample in question was whole blood, obtained in connection with sensitization to the hapten diphenylcyclopropenone (DPC). Receptors were obtained from a woman aged 25 to 39 with alopecia areata. Some clones in this sample may be carry-over from other donors' samples.

In this sample, this clonotype turned up many times. The V gene is TRBV12-3 or TRBV12-4, the J gene TRBJ1-1; D not resolved. CDR3 length equals 11 residues. V lost 2 bases, J lost 10 bases, and 8 bases lay in between. The CDR3 sequence: CASSLKSLAFF. The CDR3 DNA reads TGTGCCAGCAGTTTAAAGAGTTTAGCTTTCTTT.

This rearrangement joins TRBV12-3 or TRBV12-4 to TRBJ2-5; D assignment may be TRBD1 or TRBD2 (6 bases each). Trimming cost V 1 base and J 1 base, with 10 bases left between them. There are 15 residues in the CDR3. As DNA, the CDR3 is TGTGCCAGCAGTTTAGGGGGGGCTGCCCAAGAGACCCAGTACTTC. Amino acid sequence: CASSLGGAAQETQYF.

Many counts were recorded for this clonotype. CDR3 coding DNA: TGTGCCAGCAGTTGGAGCGGGGGGGCCTACAATGAGCAGTTCTTC. Protein sequence: CASSWSGGAYNEQFF. The rearrangement joins TRBV12-3 or TRBV12-4 to TRBJ2-1; TRBD2 agrees at 10 bases. V lost 4 bases and J lost 2; bases outside the gene matches: 2. There are 15 residues in the CDR3.

This clonotype was recorded many times. The V call is TRBV3-1, the J call TRBJ2-1, with unresolved D. There are 13 residues in the CDR3. Germline lookup yields CDR1 LGHDT and CDR2 YNNKEL (reference sequence). V lost 4 bases and J lost 5, with 9 bases in between. The DNA for the CDR3 is TGTGCCAGCAGCCTGGTCGAGAACAATGAGCAGTTCTTC. It codes for CASSLVENNEQFF.

The table lists this clonotype with many counts. This chain uses TRBV29-1 with TRBJ1-1, with D uncertain. The CDR3 totals 13 residues. Germline CDR1 is SQVTM and CDR2 is ANQGSEA. The CDR3 region is CSFIIRGNTEAFF. CDR3 sequence (DNA): TGCAGTTTTATAATTCGAGGAAACACTGAAGCTTTCTTT.

This clonotype was seen many times. J is TRBJ1-2 and V is TRBV7-9; D is undetermined. V gave up 1 base and J gave up 0 bases, with 9 bases separating them. Germline CDR1 SEHNR, CDR2 FQNEAQ (reference sequence). This CDR3 region has 15 residues. Here the CDR3 reads CASSLENGANYGYTF. In DNA form, the CDR3 reads TGTGCCAGCAGCTTAGAAAACGGAGCTAACTATGGCTACACCTTC.

The table lists this clonotype with a few counts. The chain employs TRBV3-1 and TRBJ1-1; D remains ambiguous. The CDR3 covers 16 residues. Trimming took off 0 bases at V and 3 bases at J, with 14 bases between the two ends. Per the germline V gene, CDR1 is LGHDT and CDR2 is YNNKEL (reference sequence). DNA for the CDR3: TGTGCCAGCAGCCAAGATGGTGGAGGATGGGACACTGAAGCTTTCTTT. Translated: CASSQDGGGWDTEAFF.

This clonotype was found a few times. The chain links TRBV5-1 to TRBJ2-3, with TRBD1 identical over 8 bases. Unmatched junction bases numbered 7, after V lost 4 bases and J lost 6 bases. The CDR3 totals 14 residues. CDR1 and CDR2 from the germline V gene are SGHRS and YFSETQ. The CDR3 coding sequence is TGCGCCAGCAGCCAGGGACAGGCGACGGATACGCAGTATTTT. It codes for CASSQGQATDTQYF.

This clonotype was counted at least ten times. The chain uses TRBV6-5 and TRBJ1-5; no clear D. V lost 5 bases to trimming and J lost 6 bases, with 23 bases between them. Per the germline V gene, CDR1 is MNHEY and CDR2 is SVGAGI. The CDR3 covers 17 residues. Here the CDR3 reads CASSPSAAWVAVQPQHF. For the CDR3, the DNA is TGTGCCAGCAGTCCGTCCGCAGCCTGGGTGGCGGTTCAGCCCCAGCATTTT.

CDR3 coding DNA: TGTGCCAGCAGCCGGAAGGACACTGAAGCTTTCTTT. Amino acid sequence: CASSRKDTEAFF. The chain joins TRBV7-9 to TRBJ1-1; D unclear. Germline V gene lookup returns CDR1 SEHNR and CDR2 FQNEAQ (reference sequence). Trimming shortened V by 5 bases and J by 3 bases, and 7 bases separated the two germline ends. The CDR3 runs 12 residues.

At least ten counts were recorded for this clonotype. The J gene is TRBJ2-5, the V gene TRBV18; D is undetermined. The CDR3 is made up of 14 amino acids. The V end was cut by 3 bases, the J end by 1 base, with 9 bases between. CDR1 and CDR2 from the germline V gene are KGHSH and LQKENI. The CDR3 DNA reads as TGTGCCAGCTCACCCCGACATCCCCAAGAGACCCAGTACTTC. It specifies CASSPRHPQETQYF.

This clonotype was observed at least ten times. This chain links TRBV5-6 with TRBJ1-2, with TRBD1 matching 8 bases. Trimming removed 4 bases from V and 3 bases from J; junction bases left unmatched: 8. Germline V gene data show CDR1 as SGHDT and CDR2 as YYEEEE. The CDR3 consists of 15 residues. The CDR3 loop is CASSNEDRVYYGYTF. Written as DNA, the CDR3 is TGTGCCAGCAGCAATGAGGACAGGGTATACTATGGCTACACCTTC.

This clonotype was detected many times. The chain has TRBV18 and TRBJ1-2; 7 bases match TRBD1. With V trimmed by 2 bases and J by 2 bases, 5 bases remained unmatched. This CDR3 region has 15 residues. The germline V gene has CDR1 KGHSH and CDR2 LQKENI. For the CDR3, the DNA is TGTGCCAGCTCACCAGAGGGGGCCTCCAACTATGGCTACACCTTC. Its translation: CASSPEGASNYGYTF.

This clonotype was counted ten times or more. Here the CDR3 reads CASSETGGREKLFF. In DNA form, the CDR3 reads TGTGCCAGCAGTGAGACAGGGGGCCGGGAAAAACTGTTTTTT. The chain joins TRBV12-3 or TRBV12-4 to TRBJ1-4, with TRBD1 matching 10 bases. The length of the CDR3 is 14 residues. The V segment lost 5 bases and the J segment 8 bases; nucleotides outside the gene matches: 5.

About this clonotype itself: A read error is possible here, since a much larger clone lies one base away. The CDR3 reads CASGIGTIGELFF. DNA of the CDR3: TGTGCTAGTGGTATCGGGACCATCGGTGAGCTGTTTTTT. The chain combines TRBV12-5 with TRBJ2-2, with D perhaps TRBD1 or TRBD2 (5 bases each). This CDR3 has 13 residues. Deletions cut 5 bases from V and 11 bases from J, with 15 bases between. Germline-derived CDR1 and CDR2 are LGHNT and FRNRAP. Full variable domain (rest looked up from reference TRBV12-5 and TRBJ2-2): DARVTQTPRHKVTEMGQEVTMRCQPILGHNTVFWYRQTMMQGLELLAYFRNRAPLDDSGMPKDRFSAEMPDATLATLKIQPSEPRDSAVYFCASGIGTIGELFFGEGSRLTVL.

In its sample, this clonotype was seen a few times. The chain recombines TRBV19 with TRBJ1-1; the match to TRBD1 covers 8 bases. The germline V gene encodes CDR1 LNHDA and CDR2 SQIVND (reference sequence). This CDR3 is built from 15 residues. The ends lost 6 bases at V and 6 bases at J; junction bases unmatched: 12. The CDR3 sequence is CASRAGQAGVAEAFF. In DNA form, the CDR3 reads TGTGCCAGTAGGGCGGGACAGGCGGGCGTCGCTGAAGCTTTCTTT. Full variable domain (remainder filled in from reference TRBV19 and TRBJ1-1): DGGITQSPKYLFRKEGQNVTLSCEQNLNHDAMYWYRQDPGQGLRLIYYSQIVNDFQKGDIAEGYSVSREKKESFPLTVTSAQKNPTAFYLCASRAGQAGVAEAFFGQGTRLTVV.